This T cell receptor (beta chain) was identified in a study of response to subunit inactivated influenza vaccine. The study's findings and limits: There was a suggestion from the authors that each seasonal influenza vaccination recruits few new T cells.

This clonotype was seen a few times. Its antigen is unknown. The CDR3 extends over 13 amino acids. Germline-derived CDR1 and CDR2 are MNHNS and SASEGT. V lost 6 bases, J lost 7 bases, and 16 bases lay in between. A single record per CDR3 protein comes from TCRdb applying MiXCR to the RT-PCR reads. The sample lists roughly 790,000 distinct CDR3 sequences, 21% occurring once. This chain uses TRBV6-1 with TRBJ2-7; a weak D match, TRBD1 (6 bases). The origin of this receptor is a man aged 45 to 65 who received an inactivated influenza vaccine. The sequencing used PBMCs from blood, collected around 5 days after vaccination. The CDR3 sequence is CASSPGASREQYF. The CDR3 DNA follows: TGTGCCAGCAGCCCAGGGGCTAGTAGAGAGCAGTACTTC.